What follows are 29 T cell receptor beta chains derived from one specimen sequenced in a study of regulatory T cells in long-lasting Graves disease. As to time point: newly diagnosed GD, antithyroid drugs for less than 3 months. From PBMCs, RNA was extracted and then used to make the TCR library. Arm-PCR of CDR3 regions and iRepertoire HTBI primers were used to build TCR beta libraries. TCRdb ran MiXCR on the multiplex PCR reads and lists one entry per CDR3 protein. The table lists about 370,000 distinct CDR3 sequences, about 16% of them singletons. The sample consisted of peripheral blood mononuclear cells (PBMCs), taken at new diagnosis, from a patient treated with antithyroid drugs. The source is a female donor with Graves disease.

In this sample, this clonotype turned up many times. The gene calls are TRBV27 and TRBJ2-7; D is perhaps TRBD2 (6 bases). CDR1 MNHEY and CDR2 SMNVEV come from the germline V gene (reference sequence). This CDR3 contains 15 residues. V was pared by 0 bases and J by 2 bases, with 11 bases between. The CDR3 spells CASSLSPGVPYEQYF. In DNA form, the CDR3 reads TGTGCCAGCAGTTTATCTCCGGGAGTACCCTACGAGCAGTACTTC.

CDR3 protein: CGQLAGGTDTQYF. In DNA, the CDR3 is TGCGGCCAACTAGCGGGGGGAACAGATACGCAGTATTTT. The rearrangement uses TRBV20-1 and TRBJ2-3; 12 bases agree with TRBD2. The CDR3 has 13 amino acids. Germline CDR1 and CDR2: DFQATT and SNEGSKA (reference sequence).

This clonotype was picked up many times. The CDR3 nucleotides are TGTGCCAGCAGTTCCAGGGATTTGAACACTGAAGCTTTCTTT. It yields the protein CASSSRDLNTEAFF. V gene TRBV6-2 or TRBV6-3 combines with J gene TRBJ1-1, with a tentative D call TRBD1 (5 bases). Trimming cost V 4 bases and J 0 bases, with 9 bases left between them. The CDR3 is made up of 14 amino acids. Germline-derived CDR1 and CDR2 are MNHEY and SVGEGT.

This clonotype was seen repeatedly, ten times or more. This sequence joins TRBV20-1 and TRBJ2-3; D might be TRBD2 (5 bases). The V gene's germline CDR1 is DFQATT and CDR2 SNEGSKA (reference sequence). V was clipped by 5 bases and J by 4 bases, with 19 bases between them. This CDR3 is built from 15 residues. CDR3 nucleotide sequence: TGCAGTGCTGGCCCCTTGAAGAGGGCCCCAGATACGCAGTATTTT. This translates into CSAGPLKRAPDTQYF.

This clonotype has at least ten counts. The CDR3 sequence is CAIFSGTGDVGYTF. As DNA, the CDR3 is TGTGCCATATTCTCCGGGACAGGGGATGTAGGCTACACCTTC. The chain joins TRBV10-3 to TRBJ1-2, with 10 bases that match TRBD1. CDR3 length: 14 amino acids. V shed 9 bases, J shed 8 bases, and the junction held 12 bases outside the gene matches. The V gene's germline CDR1 is ENHRY and CDR2 SYGVKD.

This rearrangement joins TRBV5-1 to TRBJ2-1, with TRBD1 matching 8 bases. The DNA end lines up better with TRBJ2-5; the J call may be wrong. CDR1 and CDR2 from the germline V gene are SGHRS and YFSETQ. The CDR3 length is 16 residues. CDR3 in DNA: TGCGCCAGCAGCTTGGAACCCGCAGGGGGCGAAGAGACCCAGTACTTC. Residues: CASSLEPAGGEETQYF.

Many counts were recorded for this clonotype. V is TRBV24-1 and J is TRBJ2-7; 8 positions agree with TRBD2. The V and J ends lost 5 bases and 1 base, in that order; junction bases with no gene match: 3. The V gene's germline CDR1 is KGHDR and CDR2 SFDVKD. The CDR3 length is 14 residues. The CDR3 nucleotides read TGTGCCACCAGTGGAGCTAGCGGGTCCTACGAGCAGTACTTC. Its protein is CATSGASGSYEQYF.

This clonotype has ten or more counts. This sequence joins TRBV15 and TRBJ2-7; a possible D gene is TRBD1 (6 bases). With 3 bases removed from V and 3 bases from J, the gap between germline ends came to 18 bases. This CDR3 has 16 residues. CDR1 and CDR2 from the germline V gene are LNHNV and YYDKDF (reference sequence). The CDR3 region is CATSSPGRGRGYEQYF. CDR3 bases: TGTGCCACCAGCAGCCCAGGAAGGGGGAGAGGCTACGAGCAGTACTTC.

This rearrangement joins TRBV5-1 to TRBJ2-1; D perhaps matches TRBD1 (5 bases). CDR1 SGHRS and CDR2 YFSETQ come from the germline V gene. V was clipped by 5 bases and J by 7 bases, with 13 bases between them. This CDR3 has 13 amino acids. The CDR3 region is CASSDQGVNEQFF. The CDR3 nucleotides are TGCGCCAGCAGTGATCAGGGTGTGAATGAGCAGTTCTTC.

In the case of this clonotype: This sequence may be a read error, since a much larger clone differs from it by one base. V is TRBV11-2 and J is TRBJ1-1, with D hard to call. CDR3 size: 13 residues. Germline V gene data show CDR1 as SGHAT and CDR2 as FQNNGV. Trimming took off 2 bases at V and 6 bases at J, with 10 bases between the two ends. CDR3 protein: CASSLYGYAEAFF. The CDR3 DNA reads TGTGCCAGCAGCTTATACGGGTACGCTGAAGCTTTCTTT.

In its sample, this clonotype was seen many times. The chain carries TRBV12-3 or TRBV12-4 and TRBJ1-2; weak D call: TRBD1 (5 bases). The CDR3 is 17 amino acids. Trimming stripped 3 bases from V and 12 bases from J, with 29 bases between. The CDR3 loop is CASSFGTASLNLFIHTF. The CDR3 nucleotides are TGTGCCAGCAGTTTTGGGACCGCGAGCTTAAATCTATTCATCCACACCTTC.

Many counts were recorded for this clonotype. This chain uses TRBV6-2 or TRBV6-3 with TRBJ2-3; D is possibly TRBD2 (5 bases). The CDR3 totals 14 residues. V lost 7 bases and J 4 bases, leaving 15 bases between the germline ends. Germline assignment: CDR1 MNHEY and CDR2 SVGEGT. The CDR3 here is CASTKEGSADTQYF. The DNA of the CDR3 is TGTGCCAGCACTAAGGAAGGGAGCGCAGATACGCAGTATTTT.

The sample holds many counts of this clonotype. Here the CDR3 DNA reads TGTGCCAGCAGCCCACAGAGGAACACTGAAGCTTTCTTT. Translation: CASSPQRNTEAFF. V is TRBV18 and J is TRBJ1-1; no clear D. V was trimmed by 8 bases and J by 1 base, leaving 11 bases between them. The CDR3 extends over 13 amino acids. CDR1 and CDR2 from the germline V gene are KGHSH and LQKENI.

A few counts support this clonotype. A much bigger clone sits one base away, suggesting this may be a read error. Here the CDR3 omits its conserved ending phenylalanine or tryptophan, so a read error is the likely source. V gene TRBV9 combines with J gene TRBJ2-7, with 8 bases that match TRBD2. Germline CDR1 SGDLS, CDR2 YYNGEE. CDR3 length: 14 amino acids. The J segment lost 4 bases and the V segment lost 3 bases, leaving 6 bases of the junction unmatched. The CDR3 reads CASSDSGTGYEQYL. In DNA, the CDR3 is TGTGCCAGCAGCGATAGCGGGACCGGTTACGAGCAGTACCTC.

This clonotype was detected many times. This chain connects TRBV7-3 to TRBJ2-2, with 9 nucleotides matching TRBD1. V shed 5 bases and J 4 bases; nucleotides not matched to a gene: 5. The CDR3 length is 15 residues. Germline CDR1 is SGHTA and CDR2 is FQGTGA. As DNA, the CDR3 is TGTGCCAGCAGCCGCGGGACAGGGTTCACCGGGGAGCTGTTTTTT. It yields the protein CASSRGTGFTGELFF.

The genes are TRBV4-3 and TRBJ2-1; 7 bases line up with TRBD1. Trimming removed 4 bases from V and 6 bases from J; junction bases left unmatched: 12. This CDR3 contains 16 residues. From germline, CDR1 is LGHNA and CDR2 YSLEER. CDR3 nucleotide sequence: TGCGCCAGCAGCCCAGGGGGTGGGAGACCGGGCAATGAGCAGTTCTTC. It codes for CASSPGGGRPGNEQFF.

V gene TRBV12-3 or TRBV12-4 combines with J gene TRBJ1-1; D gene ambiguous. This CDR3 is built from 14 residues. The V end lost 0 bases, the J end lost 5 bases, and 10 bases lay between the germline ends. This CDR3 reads CASSLATRITEAFF. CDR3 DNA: TGTGCCAGCAGTTTAGCGACGAGAATAACTGAAGCTTTCTTT.

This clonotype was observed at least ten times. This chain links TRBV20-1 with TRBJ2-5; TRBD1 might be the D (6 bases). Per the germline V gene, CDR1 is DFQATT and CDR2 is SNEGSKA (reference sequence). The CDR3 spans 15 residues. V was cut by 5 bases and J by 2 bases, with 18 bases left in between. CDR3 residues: CSAPLPGALQETQYF. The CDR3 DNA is TGCAGTGCTCCCCTCCCAGGGGCTCTACAAGAGACCCAGTACTTC.

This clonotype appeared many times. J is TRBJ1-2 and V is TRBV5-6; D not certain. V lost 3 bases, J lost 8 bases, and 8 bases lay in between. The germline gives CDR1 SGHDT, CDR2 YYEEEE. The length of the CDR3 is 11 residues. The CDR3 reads CASSSIFGYTF. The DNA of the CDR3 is TGTGCCAGCAGCTCTATCTTCGGCTACACCTTC.

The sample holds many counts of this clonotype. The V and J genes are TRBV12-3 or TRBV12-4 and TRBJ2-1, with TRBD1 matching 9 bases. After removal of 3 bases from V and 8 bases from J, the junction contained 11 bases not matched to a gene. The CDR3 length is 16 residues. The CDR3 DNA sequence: TGTGCCAGCAGTTTTTCCCGGGACAGGGCCGAGGATGAGCAGTTCTTC. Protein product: CASSFSRDRAEDEQFF.

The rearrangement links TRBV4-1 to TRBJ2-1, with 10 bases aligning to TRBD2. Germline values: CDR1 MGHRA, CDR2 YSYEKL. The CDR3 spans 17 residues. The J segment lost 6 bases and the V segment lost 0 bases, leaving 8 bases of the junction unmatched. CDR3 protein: CASSQDSWLAGVNEQFF. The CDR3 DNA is TGCGCCAGCAGCCAAGACAGCTGGCTAGCGGGAGTCAATGAGCAGTTCTTC.

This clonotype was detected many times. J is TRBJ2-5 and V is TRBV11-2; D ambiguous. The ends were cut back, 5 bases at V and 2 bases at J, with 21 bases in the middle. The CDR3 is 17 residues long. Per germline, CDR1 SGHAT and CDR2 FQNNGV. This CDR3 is CASSRSETWAEQETQYF. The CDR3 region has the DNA TGTGCCAGCAGCCGCTCAGAAACTTGGGCGGAGCAAGAGACCCAGTACTTC.

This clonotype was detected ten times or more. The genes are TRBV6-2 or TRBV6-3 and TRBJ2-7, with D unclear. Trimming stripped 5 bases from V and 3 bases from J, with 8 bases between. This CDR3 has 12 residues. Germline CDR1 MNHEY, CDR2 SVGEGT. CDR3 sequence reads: CASSAEDYEQYF. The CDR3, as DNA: TGTGCCAGCAGTGCAGAAGACTACGAGCAGTACTTC.

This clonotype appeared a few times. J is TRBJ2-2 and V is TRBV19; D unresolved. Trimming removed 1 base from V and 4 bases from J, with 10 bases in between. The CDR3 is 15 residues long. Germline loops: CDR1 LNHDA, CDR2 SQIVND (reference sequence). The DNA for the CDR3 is TGTGCCAGTAGTATAGGCTCACGTACCACCGGGGAGCTGTTTTTT. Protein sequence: CASSIGSRTTGELFF.

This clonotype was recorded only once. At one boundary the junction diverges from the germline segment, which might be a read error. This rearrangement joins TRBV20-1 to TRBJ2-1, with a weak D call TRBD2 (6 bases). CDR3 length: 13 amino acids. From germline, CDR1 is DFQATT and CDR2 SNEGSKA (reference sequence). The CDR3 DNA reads TGCAGTGCTAGGTCAGCGGGTGTACCTGGATTTGTCTTC. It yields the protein CSARSAGVPGFVF.

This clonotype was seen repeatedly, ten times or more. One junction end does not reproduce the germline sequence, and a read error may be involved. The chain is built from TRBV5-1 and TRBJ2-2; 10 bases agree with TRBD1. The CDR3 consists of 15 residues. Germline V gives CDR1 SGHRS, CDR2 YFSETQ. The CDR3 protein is CASSLDRGQTGELFF. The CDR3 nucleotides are TGTGCCAGCAGCCTTGACAGGGGGCAGACCGGGGAGCTGTTTTTT.

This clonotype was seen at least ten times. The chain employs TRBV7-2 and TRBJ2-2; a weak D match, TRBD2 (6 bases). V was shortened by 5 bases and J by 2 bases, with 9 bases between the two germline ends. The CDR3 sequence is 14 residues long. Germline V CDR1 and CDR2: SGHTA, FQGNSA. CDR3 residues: CASSGGENTGELFF. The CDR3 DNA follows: TGTGCCAGCAGCGGCGGGGAAAACACCGGGGAGCTGTTTTTT.

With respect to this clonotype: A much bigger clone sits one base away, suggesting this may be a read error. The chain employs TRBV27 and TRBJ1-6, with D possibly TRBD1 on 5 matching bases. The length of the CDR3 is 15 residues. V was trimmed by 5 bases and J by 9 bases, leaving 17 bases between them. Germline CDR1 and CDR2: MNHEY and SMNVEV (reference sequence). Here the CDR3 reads CASSERQGVRSPLHF. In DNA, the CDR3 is TGTGCCAGCAGTGAAAGGCAGGGAGTCCGTTCACCCCTCCACTTT.

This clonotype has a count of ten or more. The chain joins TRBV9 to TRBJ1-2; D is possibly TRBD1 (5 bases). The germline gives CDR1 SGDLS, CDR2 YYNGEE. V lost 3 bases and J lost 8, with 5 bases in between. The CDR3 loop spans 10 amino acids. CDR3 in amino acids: CASSGGGYTF. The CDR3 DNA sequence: TGTGCCAGCAGCGGGGGGGGCTACACCTTC.